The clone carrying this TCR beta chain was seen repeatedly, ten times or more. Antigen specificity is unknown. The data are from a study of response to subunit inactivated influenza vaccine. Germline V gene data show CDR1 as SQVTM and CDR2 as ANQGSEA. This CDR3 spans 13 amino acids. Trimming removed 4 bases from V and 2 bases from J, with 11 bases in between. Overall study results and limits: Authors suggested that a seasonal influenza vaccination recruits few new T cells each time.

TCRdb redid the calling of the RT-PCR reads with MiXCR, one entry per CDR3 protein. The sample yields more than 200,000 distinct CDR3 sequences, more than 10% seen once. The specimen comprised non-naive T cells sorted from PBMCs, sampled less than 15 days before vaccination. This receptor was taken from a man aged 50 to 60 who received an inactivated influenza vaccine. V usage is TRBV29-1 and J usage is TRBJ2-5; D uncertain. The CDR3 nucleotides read TGCAGCGTTGCGGTGCAGAGGCAAGAGACCCAGTACTTC. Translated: CSVAVQRQETQYF. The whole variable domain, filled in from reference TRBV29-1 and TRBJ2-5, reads SAVISQKPSRDICQRGTSLTIQCQVDSQVTMMFWYRQQPGQSLTLIATANQGSEATYESGFVIDKFPISRPNLTFSTLTVSNMSPEDSSIYLCSVAVQRQETQYFGPGTRLLVL.